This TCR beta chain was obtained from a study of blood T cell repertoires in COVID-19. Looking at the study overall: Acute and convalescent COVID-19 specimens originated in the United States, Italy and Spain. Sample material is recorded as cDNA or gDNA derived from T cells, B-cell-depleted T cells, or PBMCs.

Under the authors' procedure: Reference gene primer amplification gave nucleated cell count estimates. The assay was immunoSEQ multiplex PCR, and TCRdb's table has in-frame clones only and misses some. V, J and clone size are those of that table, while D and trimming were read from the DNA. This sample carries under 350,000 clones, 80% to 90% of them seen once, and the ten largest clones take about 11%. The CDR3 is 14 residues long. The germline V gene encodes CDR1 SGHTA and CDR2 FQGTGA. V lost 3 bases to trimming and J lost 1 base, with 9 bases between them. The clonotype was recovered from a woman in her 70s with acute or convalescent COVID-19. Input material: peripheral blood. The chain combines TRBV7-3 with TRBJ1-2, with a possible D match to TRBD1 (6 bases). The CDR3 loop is CASSLTGRNYGYTF. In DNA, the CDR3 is TGTGCCAGCAGCTTGACAGGTCGTAACTATGGCTACACCTTC. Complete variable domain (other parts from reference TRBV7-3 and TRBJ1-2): GAGVSQTPSNKVTEKGKYVELRCDPISGHTALYWYRQSLGQGPEFLIYFQGTGAADDSGLPNDRFFAVRPEGSVSTLKIQRTERGDSAVYLCASSLTGRNYGYTFGSGTRLTVV.